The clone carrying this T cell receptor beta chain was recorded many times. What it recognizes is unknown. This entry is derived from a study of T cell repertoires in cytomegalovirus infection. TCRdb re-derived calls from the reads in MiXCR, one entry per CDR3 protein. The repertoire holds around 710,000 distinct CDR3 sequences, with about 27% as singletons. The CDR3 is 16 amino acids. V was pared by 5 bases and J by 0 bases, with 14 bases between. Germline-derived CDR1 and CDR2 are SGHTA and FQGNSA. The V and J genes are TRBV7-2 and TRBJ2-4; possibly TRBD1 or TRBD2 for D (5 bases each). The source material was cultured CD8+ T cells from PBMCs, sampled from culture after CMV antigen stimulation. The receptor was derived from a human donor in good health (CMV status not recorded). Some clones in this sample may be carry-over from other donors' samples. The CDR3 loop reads CASSPRDVLAKNIQYF. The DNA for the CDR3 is TGTGCCAGCAGCCCCCGGGACGTTCTAGCCAAAAACATTCAGTACTTC.